One and the same sample provided the 21 T cell receptor beta chains below, sequenced in a study of blood T cells in healthy people across ages (dated by TCRdb to the mid-2010s). Library method: 5' RACE. Sequencing was performed on an Illumina HiSeq 2500. The second PCR ran for about 7 to 11 cycles and used a J-beta primer mix along with a sample-barcoded 5' primer. TCRdb applied fastp at Q25 and MiXCR to the public reads, then kept only in-frame beta chains. Rows are unified per CDR3 protein, each entry keeping the most common DNA and genes. The sample table records roughly 1.7 million distinct CDR3 sequences; 30% to 35% of these occur just once. 11% of the sample goes to the ten largest clones. Source material: blood. These receptors were collected from a woman aged 30 to 39 in good health.

With regard to this clonotype: A read error may account for a junction end that differs from germline. CDR3 sequence (DNA): TGCAGTGCTAGACCCAACTCTGGACAGGGGGTAAATCTCTTGGATCAGTCCCAGCATTTT. This codes for CSARPNSGQGVNLLDQSQHF. This rearrangement joins TRBV20-1 to TRBJ1-5; 10 bases match TRBD1. This CDR3 has 20 residues. Germline V gene sequence: CDR1 DFQATT, CDR2 SNEGSKA (reference sequence).

For this clonotype: The junction departs from germline at one end; a sequencing error may be responsible. The chain uses TRBV20-1 and TRBJ2-1, with D possibly being TRBD1 (5 bases). Germline V gene data show CDR1 as DFQATT and CDR2 as SNEGSKA (reference sequence). The CDR3 is 15 residues long. The CDR3, as DNA: TGCAGTGCTATGTCAGGGCGTCGGTCCTGCAATGAGCAGTTCTTC. Protein sequence: CSAMSGRRSCNEQFF.

This clonotype was seen repeatedly, ten times or more. The V call is TRBV28, the J call TRBJ2-1; D gene unclear. CDR1 is MDHEN, CDR2 SYDVKM, per germline. The V end was cut by 3 bases, the J end by 10 bases, with 4 bases between. This CDR3 comprises 10 residues. The CDR3 DNA follows: TGTGCCAGCAGTTTGAGGGAGCAGTTCTTC. This gives the protein CASSLREQFF.

The chain recombines TRBV12-3 or TRBV12-4 with TRBJ2-6; D call uncertain. This CDR3 has 16 residues. Between the trimmed V and J ends, which lost 6 bases and 0 bases, there was a span of 12 bases. The CDR3 protein is CASRRTDSSGANVLTF. In DNA, the CDR3 is TGTGCCAGCAGGAGGACGGATAGCTCTGGGGCCAACGTCCTGACTTTC.

The chain carries TRBV5-1 and TRBJ2-7, with D possibly being TRBD2 (6 bases). The J call may be in error: the DNA end matches TRBJ2-1 better. CDR1 is SGHRS, CDR2 YFSETQ, per germline. This CDR3 has 14 amino acids. CDR3 nucleotides: TGCGCCAGCAGCTTCGGGACTCTCCACAATGAGCAGTTCTTC. Translating it yields CASSFGTLHNEQFF.

As regards this clonotype: A read error may account for a junction end that differs from germline. As DNA, the CDR3 is TGCACCAGCAGTGGGACTAGTTCTTTCCATGAGCAGTTCTTC. Translation: CTSSGTSSFHEQFF. This chain joins TRBV5-1 and TRBJ2-1, with 8 bases identical to TRBD2. CDR3 size: 14 residues. Germline V gives CDR1 SGHRS, CDR2 YFSETQ. The full variable domain, with the rest looked up from reference TRBV5-1 and TRBJ2-1, is KAGVTQTPRYLIKTRGQQVTLSCSPISGHRSVSWYQQTPGQGLQFLFEYFSETQRNKGNFPGRFSGRQFSNSRSEMNVSTLELGDSALYLCTSSGTSSFHEQFFGPGTRLTVL.

The sample holds many counts of this clonotype. The chain couples TRBV4-1 to TRBJ2-7, with TRBD2 as a possible D gene (6 bases). The CDR3 is 13 residues long. Trimming took off 4 bases at V and 6 bases at J, with 13 bases between the two ends. Germline CDR1 MGHRA, CDR2 YSYEKL. The CDR3 nucleotides are TGCGCCAGCAGCCCAGGAGGGCAGGGCGAGCAGTACTTC. Translating it yields CASSPGGQGEQYF.

The chain has TRBV6-6 and TRBJ2-5; possible D gene TRBD1, 5 bases. Germline values: CDR1 MNHNY, CDR2 SVGAGI (reference sequence). CDR3 length: 17 amino acids. V lost 4 bases and J 4 bases, leaving 22 bases between the germline ends. The CDR3 coding sequence is TGTGCCAGCAGTTCAAGGATTACGGACAAAGCTGCAGAGACCCAGTACTTC. Its translation: CASSSRITDKAAETQYF.

In this sample, this clonotype turned up a few times. The V and J genes are TRBV27 and TRBJ1-6, with no clear D. CDR1 MNHEY and CDR2 SMNVEV come from the germline V gene (reference sequence). V was pared by 4 bases and J by 0 bases, with 10 bases between. The length of the CDR3 is 16 residues. CDR3 in amino acids: CASSSTQSSYNSPLHF. The CDR3 region has the DNA TGTGCCAGCAGTTCAACACAGAGCTCCTATAATTCACCCCTCCACTTT.

On this clonotype: An end of the junction differs from the germline gene, which may be a read error. The rearrangement uses TRBV5-4 and TRBJ1-1; D possibly corresponds to TRBD1 (6 bases). Germline V lookup: CDR1 SGHNT, CDR2 YYREEE (reference sequence). CDR3 size: 18 residues. In DNA form, the CDR3 reads TGTGCCAGCAGCTTGTCAACAGCGATTGTGTTACAGGGAACTGAAGCTATCTTT. Translating it yields CASSLSTAIVLQGTEAIF.

As for this clonotype: The junction differs from germline at one of its ends, possibly a read error. This sequence joins TRBV20-1 and TRBJ2-6, with D unclear. The CDR3 runs 14 residues. From germline, CDR1 is DFQATT and CDR2 SNEGSKA (reference sequence). The CDR3 nucleotides read TGCAGTGCCTTACTACCTCTCGAGGCCAACGTCCGGACTTTC. Protein product: CSALLPLEANVRTF.

This clonotype was counted between two and nine times. This rearrangement joins TRBV3-1 to TRBJ1-5; the D gene is possibly TRBD1 (6 bases). The CDR3 is 17 residues long. V lost 2 bases, J lost 1 base, and 15 bases lay in between. From germline, CDR1 is LGHDT and CDR2 YNNKEL (reference sequence). The CDR3 coding sequence is TGTGCCAGCAGCCAATCGGGGGGCCTGGGGAGCAATCAGCCCCAGCATTTT. Translated, it gives CASSQSGGLGSNQPQHF.

This sequence joins TRBV2 and TRBJ1-5; 9 bases are a match to TRBD1. Trimming at V came to 7 bases and at J to 4 bases, leaving 11 bases not matched to a gene. This CDR3 comprises 16 residues. Germline CDR1 SNHLY, CDR2 FYNNEI. The CDR3 sequence is CASTFPPDRGNQPQHF. In DNA form, the CDR3 reads TGTGCCAGCACCTTCCCACCGGACAGGGGTAATCAGCCCCAGCATTTT.

J is TRBJ2-5 and V is TRBV7-7, with D possibly matching TRBD1 (6 bases). This CDR3 has 13 amino acids. With 8 bases removed from V and 1 base from J, the gap between germline ends came to 11 bases. Per germline, CDR1 SSHAT and CDR2 FNYEAQ (reference sequence). The CDR3 nucleotides read TGTGCCAGCGGCCAGGGGCCCCAAGAGACCCAGTACTTC. This sequence encodes CASGQGPQETQYF. Together with reference TRBV7-7 and TRBJ2-5, the CDR3 gives the full variable domain: GAGVSQSPRYKVTKRGQDVTLRCDPISSHATLYWYQQALGQGPEFLTYFNYEAQPDKSGLPSDRFSAERPEGSISTLTIQRTEQRDSAMYRCASGQGPQETQYFGPGTRLLVL.

V is TRBV2 and J is TRBJ1-5; 12 nucleotides line up with TRBD1. V lost 4 bases, J lost 3 bases, and 10 bases stayed unmatched. The CDR3 runs 18 residues. Germline CDR1 is SNHLY and CDR2 is FYNNEI. For the CDR3, the DNA is TGTGCCAGCAGTGCCGGGACAGGGGGCCTTGACGACAATCAGCCCCAGCATTTT. Its translation is CASSAGTGGLDDNQPQHF.

This clonotype was counted a few times. This chain joins TRBV15 and TRBJ2-3, with D hard to call. Per the germline V gene, CDR1 is LNHNV and CDR2 is YYDKDF (reference sequence). The CDR3 extends over 13 amino acids. V was cut by 4 bases and J by 3 bases, with 8 bases left in between. The CDR3 nucleotides read TGTGCCACCAGCACGCTAGAAACAGATACGCAGTATTTT. As protein: CATSTLETDTQYF.

This clonotype appeared many times. The chain is built from TRBV5-5 and TRBJ2-3; D gene ambiguous. Looked up from germline, CDR1 is SGHKS and CDR2 is YYEKEE (reference sequence). This CDR3 is built from 14 residues. V dropped 0 bases and J dropped 1 base, with 6 bases sitting between them. CDR3 residues: CASSLEARTDTQYF. Written as DNA, the CDR3 is TGTGCCAGCAGCTTGGAGGCCCGCACAGATACGCAGTATTTT.

The chain couples TRBV6-2 or TRBV6-3 to TRBJ2-7; D is uncertain. The V gene's germline CDR1 is MNHEY and CDR2 SVGEGT. CDR3 size: 14 residues. The V end lost 5 bases, the J end lost 8 bases, and 19 bases lay between the germline ends. CDR3 bases: TGTGCCAGCAGTGACACGACTGCCCTAGGGAAGCAGTACTTC. Translating it yields CASSDTTALGKQYF.

J is TRBJ2-2 and V is TRBV28; tentatively, D is TRBD2 (6 bases). CDR3 length equals 14 residues. Per germline, CDR1 MDHEN and CDR2 SYDVKM. V was trimmed by 5 bases and J by 5 bases, leaving 12 bases between them. The chain's CDR3 is CASSVNAGTGELFF. Here the CDR3 DNA reads TGTGCCAGCAGTGTAAACGCGGGGACCGGGGAGCTGTTTTTT. Full variable domain (remainder filled in from reference TRBV28 and TRBJ2-2): DVKVTQSSRYLVKRTGEKVFLECVQDMDHENMFWYRQDPGLGLRLIYFSYDVKMKEKGDIPEGYSVSREKKERFSLILESASTNQTSMYLCASSVNAGTGELFFGEGSRLTVL.

Concerning this clonotype: A much larger clone lies one base from this, so it may be a read error. The V gene is TRBV20-1, the J gene TRBJ2-1, with 14 bases that match TRBD2. Unmatched junction bases numbered 21, after V lost 5 bases and J lost 6 bases. The CDR3 consists of 20 residues. The germline gives CDR1 DFQATT, CDR2 SNEGSKA (reference sequence). The CDR3, as DNA: TGCAGTGCTCGCGTCTTACCCGGGACTAGCGGGGGAGACCTCTGCAATGAGCAGTTCTTC. This sequence encodes CSARVLPGTSGGDLCNEQFF.

This clonotype came up a few times. The chain uses TRBV6-1 and TRBJ2-7, with 11 bases lining up with TRBD1. The V segment lost 9 bases and the J segment 2 bases; nucleotides outside the gene matches: 15. The CDR3 is 17 amino acids. CDR1 is MNHNS and CDR2 is SASEGT in the germline V gene. As DNA, the CDR3 is TGTGCCAGGGGGGGACAGGGGGTACCCCATTCCGCCTACGAGCAGTACTTC. It specifies CARGGQGVPHSAYEQYF.